The clone carrying this T cell receptor beta chain was observed a handful of times. Its antigen is unknown. This specimen belongs to a study of T-cell memory formation after mild COVID-19. Study background: There were largely donor-specific TCR clusters.

General study findings and limits: Pre-infection memory already had some responding clones, implying cross-reactive memory joined.

Sample barcodes and UMIs were carried by the TCR alpha and TCR beta cDNA libraries that 5'RACE generated with constant-segment primers. MiXCR, run by TCRdb on the 5' RACE reads, gives a single entry per CDR3 protein. This sample has under 50,000 distinct CDR3 sequences, with about a tenth found just once. The CDR3 contains 16 residues. V was cut by 3 bases and J by 0 bases, with 12 bases left in between. Germline assignment: CDR1 LNHDA and CDR2 SQIVND (reference sequence). The TCR comes from an adult woman who had mild COVID-19 (a few samples of this study predate the infection). Cell type and time point are not known. This rearrangement joins TRBV19 to TRBJ2-1; D remains ambiguous. The sequenced sample was PBMCs or a T cell subset sorted from them (not recorded which). CDR3 sequence: CASSILGNPSYNEQFF. CDR3 bases: TGTGCCAGTAGTATTCTGGGGAACCCCTCCTACAATGAGCAGTTCTTC.